The rows below give T cell receptor beta chains drawn from one sample of a study of blood T cell repertoires in COVID-19. Here immunoSEQ multiplex PCR was the method, and the copy in TCRdb shows in-frame clones only, minus some. Among about 38,000 clones listed, roughly 74% were seen once. Sequenced sample: peripheral blood. These receptors all come from a man between 65 and 85 years old with COVID-19, enrolled during active disease. Both conserved end residues are part of each CDR3. The order of the fields is D gene, J gene, V gene, clone size, CDR3 DNA, CDR3 protein. The D gene is left open where the match is weak. Size tells how often a clone was seen (once, few, many) or the class of an expanded clone, and some rows leave it out.

d_gene: TRBD2; j_gene: TRBJ2-7; v_gene: TRBV18; abundance: many; CDR3nt: TGTGCCAGCTCACCACCGGGGACTAGAAGGTCTTACGAGCAGTACTTC; CDR3aa: CASSPPGTRRSYEQYF
d_gene: TRBD1; j_gene: TRBJ1-2; v_gene: TRBV4-1; abundance: -; CDR3nt: TGCGCCAGCAGCCAAGAGCGGGACAGACTCTATGGCTACACCTTC; CDR3aa: CASSQERDRLYGYTF
d_gene: -; j_gene: TRBJ2-3; v_gene: TRBV7-3; abundance: -; CDR3nt: TGTGCCAGCAGTTTGAATGGCGATACGCAGTATTTT; CDR3aa: CASSLNGDTQYF
d_gene: TRBD1; j_gene: TRBJ2-1; v_gene: TRBV6-5; abundance: -; CDR3nt: TGTGCCAGCAGTTCACAGGGGGGATTCAATGAGCAGTTCTTC; CDR3aa: CASSSQGGFNEQFF
d_gene: -; j_gene: TRBJ1-3; v_gene: TRBV29-1; abundance: -; CDR3nt: TGCAGCGTTGAGAGGTGGATGCCTGGAAACACCATATATTTT; CDR3aa: CSVERWMPGNTIYF
d_gene: -; j_gene: TRBJ1-1; v_gene: TRBV9; abundance: -; CDR3nt: TGTGCCAGCAGCCCCCCCGACGGGGATGAAGCTTTCTTT; CDR3aa: CASSPPDGDEAFF
d_gene: TRBD2; j_gene: TRBJ2-2; v_gene: TRBV2; abundance: -; CDR3nt: TGTGCCAGCCGAGGACTAGCGAACACCGGGGAGCTGTTTTTT; CDR3aa: CASRGLANTGELFF
d_gene: -; j_gene: TRBJ1-1; v_gene: TRBV10-2; abundance: -; CDR3nt: TGCGCCAGCAGTGAGCCGGTGAATGAAGCTTTCTTT; CDR3aa: CASSEPVNEAFF
d_gene: TRBD2; j_gene: TRBJ2-1; v_gene: TRBV10-2; abundance: -; CDR3nt: TGCGCCAGCAGTGGGGAGCGGGAGGCGACACAGTTCTTC; CDR3aa: CASSGEREATQFF
d_gene: -; j_gene: TRBJ1-1; v_gene: TRBV12-3/TRBV12-4; abundance: -; CDR3nt: TGTGCCAGCAGGAGACAGGCTGAAGCTTTCTTT; CDR3aa: CASRRQAEAFF
d_gene: -; j_gene: TRBJ1-1; v_gene: TRBV7-9; abundance: -; CDR3nt: TGTGCCAGCAGTTTCCTCGGGGAGCACACTGAAGCTTTCTTT; CDR3aa: CASSFLGEHTEAFF
d_gene: TRBD1; j_gene: TRBJ1-2; v_gene: TRBV27; abundance: -; CDR3nt: TGTGCCAGCAGAAGGACAGGGGGCAGCTCGGTTGGCTACACCTTC; CDR3aa: CASRRTGGSSVGYTF
d_gene: TRBD1; j_gene: TRBJ2-5; v_gene: TRBV19; abundance: -; CDR3nt: TGTGCCAGTAGGGACAGGGGGCTCGAGACCCAGTACTTC; CDR3aa: CASRDRGLETQYF
d_gene: TRBD1; j_gene: TRBJ2-3; v_gene: TRBV5-1; abundance: -; CDR3nt: TGCGCCAGCAGCCGGGGACAGGGAACAGATACGCAGTATTTT; CDR3aa: CASSRGQGTDTQYF
d_gene: -; j_gene: TRBJ1-5; v_gene: TRBV12-3/TRBV12-4; abundance: few; CDR3nt: TGTGCCAGCAGCCCCCTCCCGCAGCCCCAGCATTTT; CDR3aa: CASSPLPQPQHF
d_gene: TRBD2; j_gene: TRBJ2-1; v_gene: TRBV2; abundance: -; CDR3nt: TGTGCCAGCAGTGAAGCCGGGGGGTTCTACAATGAGCAGTTCTTC; CDR3aa: CASSEAGGFYNEQFF